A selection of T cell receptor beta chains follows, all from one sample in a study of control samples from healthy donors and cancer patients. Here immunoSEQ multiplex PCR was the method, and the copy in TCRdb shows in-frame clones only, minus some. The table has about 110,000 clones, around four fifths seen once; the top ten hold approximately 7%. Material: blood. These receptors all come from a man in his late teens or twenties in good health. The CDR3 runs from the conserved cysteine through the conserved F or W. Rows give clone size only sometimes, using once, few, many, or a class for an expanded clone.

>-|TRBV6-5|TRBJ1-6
CASRVRGEGSPLHF
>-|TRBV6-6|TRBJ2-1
CASSYSATGGYNEQFF
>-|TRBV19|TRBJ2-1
CASSTGGNNEQFF
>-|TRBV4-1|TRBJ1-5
CASSQAAYREVEDQPQHF
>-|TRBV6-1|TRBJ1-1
CASSAWRGARGVTEAFF
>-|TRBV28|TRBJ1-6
CASSSGQGVTPLHF
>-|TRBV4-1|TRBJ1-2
CASSQVSPRDGYYGYTF
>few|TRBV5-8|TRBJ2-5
CASSLGDSPPWRETQYF
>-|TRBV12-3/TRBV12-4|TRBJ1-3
CASSFSGGKTIYF
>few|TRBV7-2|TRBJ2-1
CASSLGGPFYNEQFF
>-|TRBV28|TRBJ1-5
CASSLPDRGRVPQHF
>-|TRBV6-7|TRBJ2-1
CASSYLTEGSWTQFF
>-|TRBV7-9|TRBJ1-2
CASSLNSRGYTF
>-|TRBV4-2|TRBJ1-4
CASSQDLGVKKLFF
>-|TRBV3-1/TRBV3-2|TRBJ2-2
CASSRLGSTGELFF
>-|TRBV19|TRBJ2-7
CASSISGTGGEQYF
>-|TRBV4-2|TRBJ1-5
CASSQERGQPQHF
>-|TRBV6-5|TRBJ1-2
CASRRSSYGYTF
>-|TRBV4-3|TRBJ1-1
CASSQDAGGLTEAFF
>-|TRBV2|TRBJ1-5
CASSGTYSNQPQHF
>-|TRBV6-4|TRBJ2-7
CASSDSSEYYEQYF